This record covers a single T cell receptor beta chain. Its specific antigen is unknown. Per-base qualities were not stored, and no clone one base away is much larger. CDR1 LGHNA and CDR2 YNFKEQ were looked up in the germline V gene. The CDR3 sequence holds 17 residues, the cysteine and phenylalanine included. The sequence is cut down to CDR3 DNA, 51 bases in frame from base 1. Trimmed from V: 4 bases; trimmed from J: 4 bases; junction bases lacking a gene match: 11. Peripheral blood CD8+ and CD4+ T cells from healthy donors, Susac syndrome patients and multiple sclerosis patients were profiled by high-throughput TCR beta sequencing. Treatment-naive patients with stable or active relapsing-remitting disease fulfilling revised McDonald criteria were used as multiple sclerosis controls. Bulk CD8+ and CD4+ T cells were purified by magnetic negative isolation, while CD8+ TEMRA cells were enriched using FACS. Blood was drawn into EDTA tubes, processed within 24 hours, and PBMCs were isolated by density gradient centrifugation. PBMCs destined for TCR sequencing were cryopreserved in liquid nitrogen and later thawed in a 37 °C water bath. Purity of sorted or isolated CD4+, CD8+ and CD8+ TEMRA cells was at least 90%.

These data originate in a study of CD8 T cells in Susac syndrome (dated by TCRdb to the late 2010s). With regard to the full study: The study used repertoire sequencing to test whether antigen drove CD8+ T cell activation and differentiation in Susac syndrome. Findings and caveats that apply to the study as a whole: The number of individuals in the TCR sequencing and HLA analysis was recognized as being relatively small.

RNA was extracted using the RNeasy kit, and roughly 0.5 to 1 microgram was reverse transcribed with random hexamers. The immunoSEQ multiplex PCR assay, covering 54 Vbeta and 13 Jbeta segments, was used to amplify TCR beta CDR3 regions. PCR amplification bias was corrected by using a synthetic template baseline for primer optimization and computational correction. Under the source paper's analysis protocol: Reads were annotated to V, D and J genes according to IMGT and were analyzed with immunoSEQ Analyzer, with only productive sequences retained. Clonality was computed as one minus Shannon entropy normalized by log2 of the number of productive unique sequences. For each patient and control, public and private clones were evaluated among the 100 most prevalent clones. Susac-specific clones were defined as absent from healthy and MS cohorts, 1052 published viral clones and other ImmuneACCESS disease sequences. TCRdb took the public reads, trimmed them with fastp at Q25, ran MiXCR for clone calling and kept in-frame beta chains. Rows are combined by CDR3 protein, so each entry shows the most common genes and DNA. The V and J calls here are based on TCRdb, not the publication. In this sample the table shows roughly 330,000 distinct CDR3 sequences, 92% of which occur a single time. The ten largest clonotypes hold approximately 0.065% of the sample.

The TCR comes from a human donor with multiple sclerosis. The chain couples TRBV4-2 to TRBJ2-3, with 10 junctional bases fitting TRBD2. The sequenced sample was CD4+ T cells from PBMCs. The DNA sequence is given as TGTGCCAGCAGCCTGATATCAGCTAGCGGGAGATCAGATACGCAGTATTTT. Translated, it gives CASSLISASGRSDTQYF.